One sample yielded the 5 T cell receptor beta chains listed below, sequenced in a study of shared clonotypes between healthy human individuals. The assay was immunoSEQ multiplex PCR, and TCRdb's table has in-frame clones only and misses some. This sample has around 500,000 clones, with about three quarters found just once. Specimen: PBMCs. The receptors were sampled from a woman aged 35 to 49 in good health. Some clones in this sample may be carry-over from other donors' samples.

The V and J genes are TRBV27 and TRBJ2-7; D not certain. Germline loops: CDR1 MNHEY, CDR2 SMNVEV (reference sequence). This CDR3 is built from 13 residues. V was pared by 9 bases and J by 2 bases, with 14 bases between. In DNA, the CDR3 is TGTGCCAGTAAGGGCGCAGGTGCCTACGAGCAGTACTTC. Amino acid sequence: CASKGAGAYEQYF.

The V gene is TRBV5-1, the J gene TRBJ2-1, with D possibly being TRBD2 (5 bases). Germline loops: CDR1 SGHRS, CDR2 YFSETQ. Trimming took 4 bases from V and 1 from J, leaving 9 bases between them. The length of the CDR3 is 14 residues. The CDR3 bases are TGCGCCAGCAGCGGGAGTGGGTCCTACAATGAGCAGTTCTTC. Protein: CASSGSGSYNEQFF.

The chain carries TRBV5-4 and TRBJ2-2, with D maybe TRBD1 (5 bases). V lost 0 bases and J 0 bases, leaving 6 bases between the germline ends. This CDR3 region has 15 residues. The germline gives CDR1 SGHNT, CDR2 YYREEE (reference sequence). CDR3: CASSLGRANTGELFF. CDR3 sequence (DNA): TGTGCCAGCAGCTTGGGCAGGGCGAACACCGGGGAGCTGTTTTTT.

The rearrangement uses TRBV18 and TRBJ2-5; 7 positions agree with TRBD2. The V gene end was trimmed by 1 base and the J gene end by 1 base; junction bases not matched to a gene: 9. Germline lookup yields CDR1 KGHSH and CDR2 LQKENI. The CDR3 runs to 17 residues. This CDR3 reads CASSPLSGRLAQETQYF. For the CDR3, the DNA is TGTGCCAGCTCACCACTTTCAGGGCGACTAGCCCAAGAGACCCAGTACTTC.

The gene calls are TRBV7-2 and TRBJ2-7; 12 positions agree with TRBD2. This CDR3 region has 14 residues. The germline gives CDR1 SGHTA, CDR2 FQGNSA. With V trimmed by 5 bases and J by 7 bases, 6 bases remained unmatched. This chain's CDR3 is CASSPTSGRPEQYF. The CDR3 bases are TGTGCCAGCAGCCCTACTAGCGGGAGGCCGGAGCAGTACTTC.